This T cell receptor (beta chain) is from a study of cytomegalovirus exposure and HLA in healthy donors. The wider study: Genetic ancestry analysis placed around four fifths of the 400 or so donors that were genotyped in the Caucasian-associated cluster.

PCR employed 60 Vbeta and 13 Jbeta primers. The assay was immunoSEQ multiplex PCR, and TCRdb's table has in-frame clones only and misses some. The sample lists 60,000 to 100,000 clones, over 70% seen once, with roughly 1.7% in the top ten. Findings and limits, study-wide: According to an earlier analysis, most TCR beta V segments yielded productive rearrangements about 90% or about 30% of the time. A later analysis by the authors found several of the most significant clusters apparently linked to common viral pathogens.

A word on this clone: Its antigen is currently unknown.

The sequenced sample was PBMCs. This TCR derives from a middle-aged man in good health and CMV-seronegative.

CDR3 amino acids: CASSAGGNYGYTF. For the CDR3, the DNA is TGCGCCAGCAGCGCAGGGGGGAACTATGGCTACACCTTC. The chain carries TRBV4-1 and TRBJ1-2; TRBD1 matches at 7 bases. The J segment lost 2 bases and the V segment lost 5 bases, leaving 2 bases of the junction unmatched. The CDR3 sequence is 13 residues long. The germline V gene encodes CDR1 MGHRA and CDR2 YSYEKL.